The 25 T cell receptor beta chains presented below share a single source sample, sequenced in a study of control samples from healthy donors and cancer patients. The table came from immunoSEQ multiplex PCR; TCRdb's copy has only in-frame clones and leaves some out. This table holds 74,000 or so clones, about 89% found once. The sample comprised blood. Source of these receptors: a man aged 50 to 60 in good health.

The chain has TRBV12-5 and TRBJ1-1; 10 bases are shared with TRBD1. The CDR3 runs to 18 residues. Germline trimming cut 5 bases from V and 0 bases from J; bases unmatched to any gene: 12. Per the germline V gene, CDR1 is LGHNT and CDR2 is FRNRAP. CDR3: CASGPRPRDRGLNTEAFF. DNA for the CDR3: TGTGCTAGTGGTCCGAGACCCCGGGACAGGGGTCTGAACACTGAAGCTTTCTTT.

The chain links TRBV14 to TRBJ2-7; D is possibly TRBD1 (5 bases). The V end was cut by 6 bases, the J end by 1 base, with 16 bases between. Germline loops: CDR1 SGHDN, CDR2 FVKESK. This CDR3 is built from 15 residues. The CDR3 protein is CASRTDSSRSYEQYF. As DNA, the CDR3 is TGTGCCAGCAGAACCGACAGTTCTAGGTCCTACGAGCAGTACTTC.

The rearrangement joins TRBV19 to TRBJ1-1; 7 nucleotides agree with TRBD1. Germline V gives CDR1 LNHDA, CDR2 SQIVND (reference sequence). J lost 4 bases, V lost 6 bases, and 14 bases had no gene match. The CDR3 extends over 16 amino acids. Here the CDR3 reads CASSQGQLGSGTEAFF. The CDR3 DNA reads TGTGCCAGTAGCCAGGGACAGCTTGGCTCCGGCACTGAAGCTTTCTTT.

This clone came up once. The chain employs TRBV5-1 and TRBJ2-2; 14 positions match TRBD2. The CDR3 covers 19 residues. Trimming cost V 3 bases and J 6 bases; bases outside gene matches: 13. Germline values: CDR1 SGHRS, CDR2 YFSETQ. The CDR3 sequence is CASSSAGLAGGTTPGELFF. The CDR3 coding sequence is TGCGCCAGCAGCTCAGCTGGACTAGCGGGGGGTACCACCCCCGGGGAGCTGTTTTTT.

This clone was recorded a few times. V gene TRBV4-2 combines with J gene TRBJ2-7; no firm D call. CDR3 size: 14 residues. Per germline, CDR1 LGHNA and CDR2 YNFKEQ. The ends were cut back, 1 base at V and 2 bases at J, with 9 bases in the middle. CDR3 sequence: CASSQGLETYEQYF. The DNA of the CDR3 is TGTGCCAGCAGCCAAGGACTCGAGACCTACGAGCAGTACTTC.

Details on this clone: One junction end does not reproduce the germline sequence, and a read error may be involved. CDR3 bases: TGTGCCAGCAGTGCGCTAAAAGGGTCTGGAGGCTGCACCTTC. As protein: CASSALKGSGGCTF. This chain connects TRBV2 to TRBJ1-2; D gene unclear. This CDR3 contains 14 residues. CDR1 is SNHLY and CDR2 is FYNNEI in the germline V gene.

The chain uses TRBV5-4 and TRBJ1-3; 11 bases align to TRBD1. Germline V gives CDR1 SGHNT, CDR2 YYREEE (reference sequence). The CDR3 contains 17 residues. V gave up 2 bases and J gave up 3 bases; unmatched junction bases: 7. The chain's CDR3 is CASSFPTGTGGGNTIYF. CDR3 sequence (DNA): TGTGCCAGCAGCTTCCCCACCGGGACAGGGGGTGGAAACACCATATATTTT.

The chain uses TRBV6-6 and TRBJ1-6, with TRBD1 as a possible D gene (5 bases). In germline, CDR1 is MNHNY, CDR2 SVGAGI (reference sequence). The CDR3 covers 15 residues. The V end was cut by 0 bases, the J end by 9 bases, with 12 bases between. The CDR3 protein is CASSYSGGSASPLHF. The DNA of the CDR3 is TGTGCCAGCAGTTACTCGGGGGGGTCGGCTTCACCCCTCCACTTT.

This clone was counted between two and nine times. CDR3 loop: CASSTRVGQEFSGNTIYF. CDR3 sequence (DNA): TGTGCCAGCAGCACGAGGGTAGGGCAGGAATTCTCTGGAAACACCATATATTTT. The chain employs TRBV5-6 and TRBJ1-3; no definite D call. V lost 4 bases and J lost 0, with 20 bases in between. The germline V gene encodes CDR1 SGHDT and CDR2 YYEEEE. This CDR3 comprises 18 residues.

The genes are TRBV2 and TRBJ1-2; weak D call: TRBD1 (5 bases). Germline V gene lookup returns CDR1 SNHLY and CDR2 FYNNEI. This CDR3 has 15 residues. Trimming removed 8 bases at V and 0 bases at J, with 16 bases between. The CDR3 DNA follows: TGTGCCAGCGTGGGGGAGACGATCACTAACTATGGCTACACCTTC. The encoded protein is CASVGETITNYGYTF.

The V call is TRBV27, the J call TRBJ1-1; D gene uncertain. Germline loops: CDR1 MNHEY, CDR2 SMNVEV (reference sequence). The CDR3 totals 11 residues. V dropped 5 bases and J dropped 1 base, with 2 bases sitting between them. Here the CDR3 DNA reads TGTGCCAGCAGTAAGAACACTGAAGCTTTCTTT. It is translated as CASSKNTEAFF.

This clone appeared a single time. J is TRBJ1-6 and V is TRBV5-5; D is unclear. This CDR3 comprises 12 residues. The germline V and J ends were trimmed by 0 bases and 11 bases, with 6 bases remaining between them. CDR1 and CDR2 (germline): SGHKS, YYEKEE (reference sequence). The DNA for the CDR3 is TGTGCCAGCAGCTTGGGGTTTACACCCCTCCACTTT. It is translated as CASSLGFTPLHF.

The chain uses TRBV6-5 and TRBJ2-7; tentative D call: TRBD1 (6 bases). V lost 6 bases to trimming and J lost 6 bases, with 21 bases between them. This CDR3 is 15 amino acids long. Per the germline V gene, CDR1 is MNHEY and CDR2 is SVGAGI. CDR3 protein: CASRRGRGRVGEQYF. CDR3 nucleotides: TGTGCCAGCAGGAGGGGCAGGGGACGAGTGGGCGAGCAGTACTTC.

The rearrangement uses TRBV27 and TRBJ1-6; D is undetermined. Trimming pared 4 bases from V and 6 bases from J, leaving 16 bases between. The CDR3 runs to 16 residues. The germline V gene has CDR1 MNHEY and CDR2 SMNVEV (reference sequence). In nucleotides, the CDR3 is TGTGCCAGCAGTTCCGCGACCGGGGTTGGTAATTCACCCCTCCACTTT. Its translation: CASSSATGVGNSPLHF.

The chain is built from TRBV4-1 and TRBJ2-2; D gene uncertain. The V end was cut by 4 bases, the J end by 5 bases, with 5 bases between. CDR1 is MGHRA, CDR2 YSYEKL, per germline. The CDR3 loop spans 12 amino acids. CDR3 sequence: CASSLETGELFF. The CDR3 bases are TGCGCCAGCAGCCTCGAAACCGGGGAGCTGTTTTTT.

This clone occurred once. The V and J genes are TRBV6-2 or TRBV6-3 and TRBJ2-3; 9 positions agree with TRBD2. This CDR3 spans 18 amino acids. Losses at the gene ends were 0 bases for V and 3 bases for J; bases not matched to a gene: 10. Germline V gene lookup returns CDR1 MNHEY and CDR2 SVGEGT. The CDR3, as DNA: TGTGCCAGCAGTTACTCGACTAGCGGATACGAAAATACAGATACGCAGTATTTT. This translates into CASSYSTSGYENTDTQYF.

This clone was seen a handful of times. The gene calls are TRBV5-1 and TRBJ2-7; 9 bases align to TRBD1. CDR1 SGHRS and CDR2 YFSETQ come from the germline V gene. This CDR3 has 15 residues. Unmatched junction bases numbered 12, after V lost 7 bases and J lost 4 bases. The CDR3 loop is CASREGTGSPYEQYF. For the CDR3, the DNA is TGCGCCAGCCGAGAGGGGACAGGGAGTCCATACGAGCAGTACTTC.

This clone has more than one count but fewer than ten. The V gene is TRBV7-2, the J gene TRBJ1-2; D may be TRBD1 (6 bases). The CDR3 has 15 residues. V lost 3 bases to trimming and J lost 0 bases, with 11 bases between them. Germline V gene data show CDR1 as SGHTA and CDR2 as FQGNSA. The CDR3 nucleotides are TGTGCCAGCAGCTTTAACAGGGTAGCTAACTATGGCTACACCTTC. Protein sequence: CASSFNRVANYGYTF. The full variable domain, completed using reference TRBV7-2 and TRBJ1-2, is GAGVSQSPSNKVTEKGKDVELRCDPISGHTALYWYRQSLGQGLEFLIYFQGNSAPDKSGLPSDRFSAERTGGSVSTLTIQRTQQEDSAVYLCASSFNRVANYGYTFGSGTRLTVV.

The chain joins TRBV2 to TRBJ1-6; 8 bases map to TRBD1. Per the germline V gene, CDR1 is SNHLY and CDR2 is FYNNEI. J gave up 10 bases and V 6 bases, and 8 bases lay outside the gene matches. This CDR3 comprises 14 residues. CDR3: CASSEDRELSPLHF. CDR3 nucleotide sequence: TGTGCCAGCAGCGAGGACAGGGAATTGTCACCCCTCCACTTT.

This clone was recorded once. The CDR3 DNA reads as TGTGCCAGTAGTGCTTTAAGGGGCTACACCTTC. It codes for CASSALRGYTF. The chain is built from TRBV19 and TRBJ1-2; no clear D. The V and J ends lost 5 bases and 8 bases respectively, with 9 bases between them. This CDR3 comprises 11 residues. Germline-derived CDR1 and CDR2 are LNHDA and SQIVND (reference sequence).

V is TRBV7-2 and J is TRBJ2-5, with TRBD2 identical over 11 bases. This CDR3 is built from 16 residues. The germline gives CDR1 SGHTA, CDR2 FQGNSA. With V trimmed by 5 bases and J by 0 bases, 5 bases remained unmatched. The CDR3: CASSRGTSGYQETQYF. In nucleotides, the CDR3 is TGTGCCAGCAGCCGCGGGACTAGCGGATACCAAGAGACCCAGTACTTC.

Written as DNA, the CDR3 is TGTGCCAGCAGCTTCCTTACTCTTTCACCCCTCCACTTT. It yields the protein CASSFLTLSPLHF. This rearrangement joins TRBV7-2 to TRBJ1-6, with D unclear. V was shortened by 3 bases and J by 9 bases, with 9 bases between the two germline ends. The germline V gene encodes CDR1 SGHTA and CDR2 FQGNSA. CDR3 length: 13 residues.

The chain uses TRBV9 and TRBJ1-1; no firm D call. V lost 0 bases and J lost 0, with 9 bases in between. The CDR3 spans 15 residues. CDR1 is SGDLS and CDR2 is YYNGEE in the germline V gene. This chain's CDR3 is CASSVGPSMNTEAFF. CDR3 nucleotide sequence: TGTGCCAGCAGCGTAGGTCCATCCATGAACACTGAAGCTTTCTTT.

V usage is TRBV3-1 (or the pseudogene TRBV3-2) and J usage is TRBJ1-1, with D possibly matching TRBD1 (6 bases). CDR3 size: 13 residues. Trimming cost V 1 base and J 7 bases, with 10 bases left between them. Germline CDR1 reads LGHDT; CDR2 reads YNNKEL (reference sequence). The CDR3: CASSQGRGSEAFF. The CDR3 DNA reads TGTGCCAGCAGCCAAGGTAGGGGGAGTGAAGCTTTCTTT.

The CDR3 reads CASSQDFDPREVFYGYTF. In nucleotides, the CDR3 is TGCGCCAGCAGCCAAGATTTCGACCCGAGGGAGGTATTCTATGGCTACACCTTC. The chain carries TRBV4-3 and TRBJ1-2; D remains unclear. The length of the CDR3 is 18 residues. The V end was cut by 0 bases, the J end by 4 bases, with 21 bases between. CDR1 and CDR2 from the germline V gene are LGHNA and YSLEER.